The 13 T cell receptor beta chains below come from one sample, sequenced in a study of cytomegalovirus exposure and HLA in healthy donors. Primers for the PCR totalled 60 Vbeta and 13 Jbeta. The assay was immunoSEQ multiplex PCR, and TCRdb's table has in-frame clones only and misses some. The table lists under 140,000 clones, over 65% of them singletons. Source material: PBMCs. The receptors derive from a man aged 25-45 years in good health and CMV-seropositive.

This clone came up once. The J gene is TRBJ2-7, the V gene TRBV6-6; D possibly corresponds to TRBD1 (5 bases). The V end was cut by 7 bases, the J end by 4 bases, with 20 bases between. There are 15 residues in the CDR3. Germline V gene lookup returns CDR1 MNHNY and CDR2 SVGAGI (reference sequence). CDR3 residues: CASTLRQGIAYEQYF. CDR3 sequence (DNA): TGTGCCAGCACCTTACGGCAGGGAATCGCGTACGAGCAGTACTTC.

With respect to this clone: Germline and junction disagree at one end, which may indicate a read error. This chain links TRBV7-2 with TRBJ2-3; 11 nucleotides match TRBD2. The CDR3 totals 17 residues. The germline gives CDR1 SGHTA, CDR2 FQGNSA. For the CDR3, the DNA is TGTGCCAGCAGTTTAGGAGGGTCTAGCGGGGGGAGGGATACGCAGTATTTT. Translating it yields CASSLGGSSGGRDTQYF.

The gene calls are TRBV9 and TRBJ1-4; 11 nucleotides line up with TRBD1. Germline V gene sequence: CDR1 SGDLS, CDR2 YYNGEE. J was trimmed by 8 bases and V by 3 bases; bases with no gene match: 6. This CDR3 contains 15 residues. The CDR3: CASSARTGGYEKLFF. DNA of the CDR3: TGTGCCAGCAGCGCCAGGACAGGGGGCTACGAAAAACTGTTTTTT.

The gene calls are TRBV7-2 and TRBJ1-2, with 9 bases lining up with TRBD1. The length of the CDR3 is 17 residues. Per germline, CDR1 SGHTA and CDR2 FQGNSA. V was clipped by 5 bases and J by 2 bases; unmatched bases: 12. CDR3 coding DNA: TGTGCCAGCAGCCCTCTGGGGGGGACAGGGTGGAACTATGGCTACACCTTC. Its protein product is CASSPLGGTGWNYGYTF.

The CDR3 region is CASSFNSRSELSYEQYF. The CDR3 nucleotides read TGTGCCAGCAGTTTTAATTCGAGAAGCGAACTTTCCTACGAGCAGTACTTC. This sequence joins TRBV28 and TRBJ2-7; D unresolved. The germline V gene encodes CDR1 MDHEN and CDR2 SYDVKM. This CDR3 spans 17 amino acids. V was shortened by 3 bases and J by 1 base, with 19 bases between the two germline ends.

The J gene is TRBJ1-1, the V gene TRBV29-1, with 7 bases matching TRBD1. CDR1 and CDR2 (germline): SQVTM, ANQGSEA. This CDR3 comprises 16 residues. V was pared by 6 bases and J by 0 bases, with 13 bases of the junction left unmatched. The DNA of the CDR3 is TGCAGCGTCCGACGACAGGGTCCTGGATTGAACACTGAAGCTTTCTTT. This sequence encodes CSVRRQGPGLNTEAFF.

This chain connects TRBV11-2 to TRBJ1-6, with unresolved D. The CDR3 totals 14 residues. The germline V and J ends were trimmed by 0 bases and 5 bases, with 5 bases remaining between them. The germline CDR1 and CDR2 sequences are SGHAT and FQNNGV. In nucleotides, the CDR3 is TGTGCCAGCAGCTTAGATCCAAATAATTCACCCCTCCACTTT. Residues: CASSLDPNNSPLHF.

J is TRBJ2-7 and V is TRBV29-1; no definite D call. V was pared by 0 bases and J by 5 bases, with 5 bases between. This CDR3 has 11 amino acids. Germline CDR1 reads SQVTM; CDR2 reads ANQGSEA. The DNA for the CDR3 is TGCAGCGTTGAAGACCTCCACGAGCAGTACTTC. It codes for CSVEDLHEQYF.

This clone came up a few times. The rearrangement links TRBV18 to TRBJ2-7; TRBD2 agrees at 7 bases. The germline V gene encodes CDR1 KGHSH and CDR2 LQKENI. CDR3 length equals 16 residues. J gave up 6 bases and V 6 bases, and 17 bases lay outside the gene matches. In DNA, the CDR3 is TGTGCCAGCTCCGCCAACCCAGCGGGGACCCAGCTCGAGCAGTACTTC. Encoded protein: CASSANPAGTQLEQYF. The variable domain in full, with the rest retrieved from reference TRBV18 and TRBJ2-7, is NAGVMQNPRHLVRRRGQEARLRCSPMKGHSHVYWYRQLPEEGLKFMVYLQKENIIDESGMPKERFSAEFPKEGPSILRIQQVVRGDSAAYFCASSANPAGTQLEQYFGPGTRLTVT.

J is TRBJ1-3 and V is TRBV5-4; the match to TRBD1 covers 8 bases. The trim removed 2 bases at V and 8 bases at J, leaving 6 bases unmatched. The CDR3 spans 14 residues. From germline, CDR1 is SGHNT and CDR2 YYREEE (reference sequence). In DNA form, the CDR3 reads TGTGCCAGCAGCTTACGGCAGGGGGCTGACACCATATATTTT. It is translated as CASSLRQGADTIYF.

The V and J genes are TRBV2 and TRBJ1-5; D gene unclear. Germline V gene sequence: CDR1 SNHLY, CDR2 FYNNEI. The V gene lost 2 bases and the J gene lost 6 bases, with 8 bases spanning the gap. The CDR3 runs to 13 residues. The CDR3 sequence is CASSEIGGQPQHF. The CDR3 nucleotides are TGTGCCAGCAGTGAAATTGGCGGTCAGCCCCAGCATTTT.

The chain combines TRBV5-8 with TRBJ1-1, with 8 bases that match TRBD1. V trimming: 6 bases; J trimming: 0 bases; junction bases outside the gene matches: 4. The CDR3 loop spans 14 amino acids. Germline lookup yields CDR1 SGHTS and CDR2 YDEGEE. In nucleotides, the CDR3 is TGTGCCAGCAACCCGACAGGGGTGAACACTGAAGCTTTCTTT. The encoded protein is CASNPTGVNTEAFF.

On this clone itself: One junction end disagrees with the germline gene, perhaps due to a read error. This sequence joins TRBV7-7 and TRBJ2-3, with TRBD2 matching 10 bases. This CDR3 region has 15 residues. CDR1 and CDR2 from the germline V gene are SSHAT and FNYEAQ (reference sequence). CDR3: CASSPTSGAADTQYF. The CDR3 DNA reads TGTGCTAGCAGCCCCACTAGCGGGGCGGCAGATACGCAGTATTTT. Drawing the rest from reference TRBV7-7 and TRBJ2-3, the complete variable domain is GAGVSQSPRYKVTKRGQDVTLRCDPISSHATLYWYQQALGQGPEFLTYFNYEAQPDKSGLPSDRFSAERPEGSISTLTIQRTEQRDSAMYRCASSPTSGAADTQYFGPGTRLTVL.